These 15 T cell receptor beta chains were all obtained from the same sample, sequenced in a study of T cell responses to AZD1222 COVID-19 vaccine. Profiled with immunoSEQ multiplex PCR; TCRdb holds only in-frame clones, not every one. The sample comprises about 200,000 clones, about 86% of which are singletons, and around 7.9% rests with the top ten. The sequenced sample was peripheral blood, obtained on day 0 of AZD1222 vaccination. The source of these receptors is an adult in good health.

The CDR3, as DNA: TGTGCCAGTAGTATAGTCGCAGGGGGCGCGGGAGGCTACACCTTC. This codes for CASSIVAGGAGGYTF. V is TRBV19 and J is TRBJ1-2, with TRBD1 matching over 8 bases. V was clipped by 1 base and J by 8 bases; unmatched bases: 9. This CDR3 comprises 15 residues. Per the germline V gene, CDR1 is LNHDA and CDR2 is SQIVND (reference sequence).

V gene TRBV20-1 combines with J gene TRBJ2-2; tentative D call: TRBD1 (5 bases). Germline V gene data show CDR1 as DFQATT and CDR2 as SNEGSKA (reference sequence). Trimming stripped 3 bases from V and 6 bases from J, with 11 bases between. This CDR3 spans 13 amino acids. The CDR3 DNA sequence: TGCAGTGCTAGTCAGGGATCGGCCGGGGAGCTGTTTTTT. This translates into CSASQGSAGELFF.

This clone was observed a single time. The chain employs TRBV27 and TRBJ1-1, with a possible D match to TRBD1 (6 bases). V lost 2 bases, J lost 3 bases, and 16 bases lay in between. The CDR3 contains 16 residues. Germline CDR1 and CDR2: MNHEY and SMNVEV (reference sequence). CDR3 amino acids: CASSLRGGRGYTEAFF. Written as DNA, the CDR3 is TGTGCCAGCAGTTTACGAGGGGGGAGAGGGTACACTGAAGCTTTCTTT.

J is TRBJ1-4 and V is TRBV5-6; D remains ambiguous. The CDR3 runs 15 residues. Per germline, CDR1 SGHDT and CDR2 YYEEEE. The V end was cut by 4 bases, the J end by 0 bases, with 10 bases between. CDR3: CASSRDITTNEKLFF. The CDR3 nucleotides are TGTGCCAGCAGCCGTGACATTACAACTAATGAAAAACTGTTTTTT.

Written as DNA, the CDR3 is TGTGCCAGCAGTCCCGGCTACGAGCAGTACTTC. Translated, it gives CASSPGYEQYF. The V call is TRBV25-1, the J call TRBJ2-7; D gene uncertain. V was trimmed by 5 bases and J by 3 bases, leaving 5 bases between them. The CDR3 loop spans 11 amino acids. Germline CDR1 reads MGHDK; CDR2 reads SYGVNS.

The rearrangement uses TRBV12-3 or TRBV12-4 and TRBJ1-1; weak D call: TRBD1 (6 bases). Trimming cost V 6 bases and J 7 bases, with 12 bases left between them. The CDR3 extends over 12 amino acids. The CDR3, as DNA: TGTGCCAGCAGGTGGGGGGCGGATGAAGCTTTCTTT. Residues: CASRWGADEAFF.

CDR3 DNA: TGCGCCAGCAGCTTGACAGGGGAAAATGGAAACACCATATATTTT. This translates into CASSLTGENGNTIYF. The chain carries TRBV5-1 and TRBJ1-3; TRBD1 aligns across 7 bases. The CDR3 loop spans 15 amino acids. V lost 1 base, J lost 3 bases, and 4 bases stayed unmatched. Germline V CDR1 and CDR2: SGHRS, YFSETQ.

The chain is built from TRBV30 and TRBJ1-5; D might be TRBD1 (6 bases). The CDR3 covers 14 residues. Trimming cost V 3 bases and J 1 base, with 10 bases left between them. Germline CDR1 reads GTSNPN; CDR2 reads SVGIG (reference sequence). The DNA for the CDR3 is TGTGCCTGGAGCCCAGGGGTAAGCAATCAGCCCCAGCATTTT. It translates to CAWSPGVSNQPQHF.

The rearrangement uses TRBV7-2 and TRBJ2-2, with 7 bases lining up with TRBD2. There are 16 residues in the CDR3. Germline V gene sequence: CDR1 SGHTA, CDR2 FQGNSA. The V and J ends lost 1 base and 1 base, in that order; junction bases with no gene match: 3. The CDR3 is CASSLGRGGNTGELFF. For the CDR3, the DNA is TGTGCCAGCAGCTTAGGACGCGGGGGGAACACCGGGGAGCTGTTTTTT.

The gene calls are TRBV12-3 or TRBV12-4 and TRBJ1-3; D may be TRBD1 (5 bases). V lost 11 bases to trimming and J lost 4 bases, with 15 bases between them. The CDR3 spans 13 residues. CDR3 coding DNA: TGTGCCGCAGGGAGGGTTAAGGGAAACACCATATATTTT. Its translation: CAAGRVKGNTIYF.

The chain uses TRBV7-2 and TRBJ2-3, with 7 positions matching TRBD2. Germline CDR1 is SGHTA and CDR2 is FQGNSA. J gave up 7 bases and V 2 bases, and 12 bases lay outside the gene matches. The CDR3 runs 16 residues. The CDR3 nucleotides read TGTGCCAGCAGCTTATGGGCTAGCGGCGTAACTTATACGCAGTATTTT. It codes for CASSLWASGVTYTQYF.

The J gene is TRBJ1-4, the V gene TRBV5-4; D is uncertain. Per germline, CDR1 SGHNT and CDR2 YYREEE (reference sequence). The CDR3 covers 15 residues. The germline V and J ends were trimmed by 4 bases and 0 bases, with 10 bases remaining between them. For the CDR3, the DNA is TGTGCCAGCAGCCTAGCTTCTGCAACTAATGAAAAACTGTTTTTT. It is translated as CASSLASATNEKLFF.

The rearrangement joins TRBV30 to TRBJ1-1; TRBD1 might be the D (6 bases). The CDR3 contains 13 residues. Germline CDR1 reads GTSNPN; CDR2 reads SVGIG (reference sequence). Trimming shortened V by 6 bases and J by 2 bases, and 13 bases separated the two germline ends. The CDR3 loop reads CACRRTVNTEAFF. The CDR3 DNA reads as TGTGCCTGTAGAAGGACAGTCAACACTGAAGCTTTCTTT.

The gene calls are TRBV6-2 or TRBV6-3 and TRBJ2-5, with a weak D call TRBD2 (5 bases). V dropped 5 bases and J dropped 5 bases, with 9 bases sitting between them. This CDR3 contains 12 residues. The germline gives CDR1 MNHEY, CDR2 SVGEGT. The CDR3 loop is CASSRLIETQYF. CDR3 DNA: TGTGCCAGCAGTAGACTAATCGAGACCCAGTACTTC.

The chain links TRBV3-1 (or the pseudogene TRBV3-2) to TRBJ1-6, with 9 nucleotides matching TRBD1. The CDR3 length is 18 residues. Germline V lookup: CDR1 LGHDT, CDR2 YNNKEL (reference sequence). V lost 4 bases, J lost 6 bases, and 13 bases stayed unmatched. The CDR3 here is CASSPGQGKVFGNSPLHF. The CDR3 nucleotides read TGTGCCAGCAGCCCCGGACAGGGGAAGGTTTTCGGTAATTCACCCCTCCACTTT.